Each of the 23 T cell receptor beta chains below was sequenced from the same sample in a study of blood T cell repertoires in COVID-19. Produced via immunoSEQ multiplex PCR; TCRdb's table is partial and in-frame only. The table lists a few hundred thousand clones, 90% of them singletons. Material for sequencing was PBMCs or T cells enriched from blood (not recorded which). Receptor source: a woman younger than 30 with acute COVID-19.

The rearrangement uses TRBV28 and TRBJ1-4; D perhaps matches TRBD1 (5 bases). Germline V gene lookup returns CDR1 MDHEN and CDR2 SYDVKM. Deletions cut 6 bases from V and 1 base from J, with 9 bases between. This CDR3 spans 14 amino acids. This CDR3 reads CASSQGLTNEKLFF. In DNA, the CDR3 is TGTGCCAGCAGCCAGGGTTTAACTAATGAAAAACTGTTTTTT. Looking up the rest from reference TRBV28 and TRBJ1-4 gives the full variable domain: DVKVTQSSRYLVKRTGEKVFLECVQDMDHENMFWYRQDPGLGLRLIYFSYDVKMKEKGDIPEGYSVSREKKERFSLILESASTNQTSMYLCASSQGLTNEKLFFGSGTQLSVL.

The rearrangement uses TRBV2 and TRBJ1-1; 7 nucleotides match TRBD1. Germline CDR1 is SNHLY and CDR2 is FYNNEI. The CDR3 totals 13 residues. The J segment lost 4 bases and the V segment lost 4 bases, leaving 3 bases of the junction unmatched. The CDR3 DNA follows: TGTGCCAGCAGTGCATCAGGGGGCACTGAAGCTTTCTTT. Its protein product is CASSASGGTEAFF.

The chain couples TRBV25-1 to TRBJ1-2; 12 bases are shared with TRBD1. Losses at the gene ends were 4 bases for V and 5 bases for J; bases not matched to a gene: 5. CDR3 length: 15 amino acids. Germline V gives CDR1 MGHDK, CDR2 SYGVNS. CDR3 region: CASSAKGQGAYGYTF. CDR3 coding DNA: TGTGCCAGCAGTGCCAAGGGACAGGGGGCATATGGCTACACCTTC.

The CDR3 loop is CASSLVSGGLSEKLFF. The CDR3 region has the DNA TGTGCCAGCAGCTTGGTCTCGGGGGGGCTGAGTGAAAAACTGTTTTTT. The gene calls are TRBV5-4 and TRBJ1-4; tentatively, D is TRBD1 (6 bases). The germline V and J ends were trimmed by 0 bases and 7 bases, with 16 bases remaining between them. In germline, CDR1 is SGHNT, CDR2 YYREEE (reference sequence). The CDR3 has 16 amino acids.

This clone showed up just a few times. The CDR3 is CASSPGGQETQYF. CDR3 nucleotide sequence: TGTGCCAGCAGCCCCGGGGGTCAAGAGACCCAGTACTTC. This chain joins TRBV7-9 and TRBJ2-5; maybe TRBD2 (6 bases). CDR3 length: 13 residues. In germline, CDR1 is SEHNR, CDR2 FQNEAQ (reference sequence). V gave up 5 bases and J gave up 2 bases, with 9 bases separating them. The complete variable domain, with remaining parts taken from reference TRBV7-9 and TRBJ2-5, reads DTGVSQNPRHKITKRGQNVTFRCDPISEHNRLYWYRQTLGQGPEFLTYFQNEAQLEKSRLLSDRFSAERPKGSFSTLEIQRTEQGDSAMYLCASSPGGQETQYFGPGTRLLVL.

The CDR3 loop reads CSVIQTTNEKLFF. CDR3 coding DNA: TGCAGCGTTATACAGACAACTAATGAAAAACTGTTTTTT. This chain connects TRBV29-1 to TRBJ1-4; D is unresolved. The CDR3 length is 13 residues. V lost 5 bases, J lost 0 bases, and 7 bases lay in between. The germline V gene has CDR1 SQVTM and CDR2 ANQGSEA. The variable domain in full, completed from reference TRBV29-1 and TRBJ1-4, reads SAVISQKPSRDICQRGTSLTIQCQVDSQVTMMFWYRQQPGQSLTLIATANQGSEATYESGFVIDKFPISRPNLTFSTLTVSNMSPEDSSIYLCSVIQTTNEKLFFGSGTQLSVL.

The chain is built from TRBV6-1 and TRBJ1-2; maybe TRBD1 (5 bases). CDR1 and CDR2 from the germline V gene are MNHNS and SASEGT. Trimming stripped 2 bases from V and 6 bases from J, with 13 bases between. This CDR3 has 14 residues. CDR3 nucleotide sequence: TGTGCCAGCAGTGAACTCATAGGGGAGGATGGCTACACCTTC. Its translation: CASSELIGEDGYTF.

This chain links TRBV25-1 with TRBJ1-4, with TRBD1 matching over 9 bases. CDR1 is MGHDK, CDR2 SYGVNS, per germline. The length of the CDR3 is 17 residues. Trimming took 3 bases from V and 2 from J; bases not matched to a gene: 7. Here the CDR3 DNA reads TGTGCCAGCAGTGACCCGGACAGGGGCCTCACTAATGAAAAACTGTTTTTT. Encoded protein: CASSDPDRGLTNEKLFF.

The J gene is TRBJ1-5, the V gene TRBV28, with D uncertain. Deletions cut 6 bases from V and 5 bases from J, with 5 bases between. Germline values: CDR1 MDHEN, CDR2 SYDVKM. The CDR3 consists of 11 residues. The CDR3 bases are TGTGCCAGCAGCCACTATCAGCCCCAGCATTTT. It translates to CASSHYQPQHF.

The chain uses TRBV7-9 and TRBJ2-2; 9 nucleotides agree with TRBD1. Germline lookup yields CDR1 SEHNR and CDR2 FQNEAQ (reference sequence). Trimming removed 5 bases from V and 4 bases from J; junction bases left unmatched: 5. The CDR3 totals 15 residues. The CDR3 loop is CASSGGQGPTGELFF. The CDR3 DNA reads as TGTGCCAGCAGCGGCGGACAGGGGCCCACCGGGGAGCTGTTTTTT.

Comment on this clone: A junction boundary mismatches the germline segment, possibly from a read error. This chain uses TRBV7-7 with TRBJ2-7; 10 bases agree with TRBD1. Germline V gene data show CDR1 as SSHAT and CDR2 as FNYEAQ (reference sequence). The CDR3 has 13 amino acids. The CDR3 DNA sequence: TGTGCTAGCAGCTGGGGGACAGGGGTCGAGCAGTACTTC. Translation: CASSWGTGVEQYF. The full variable domain, in which reference TRBV7-7 and TRBJ2-7 provide the parts outside the CDR3, is GAGVSQSPRYKVTKRGQDVTLRCDPISSHATLYWYQQALGQGPEFLTYFNYEAQPDKSGLPSDRFSAERPEGSISTLTIQRTEQRDSAMYRCASSWGTGVEQYFGPGTRLTVT.

J is TRBJ1-1 and V is TRBV19; tentative D call: TRBD1 (6 bases). Looked up from germline, CDR1 is LNHDA and CDR2 is SQIVND (reference sequence). V lost 5 bases, J lost 2 bases, and 9 bases lay in between. This CDR3 spans 13 amino acids. CDR3 DNA sequence: TGTGCCAGTAGTTACAGGGACAACACTGAAGCTTTCTTT. Residues: CASSYRDNTEAFF.

J is TRBJ2-1 and V is TRBV5-1; possibly TRBD2 for D (6 bases). CDR1 is SGHRS, CDR2 YFSETQ, per germline. The ends were cut back, 4 bases at V and 2 bases at J, with 19 bases in the middle. The length of the CDR3 is 17 residues. In nucleotides, the CDR3 is TGCGCCAGCAGCGAGGGCAGACTAGTGAGACCCTACAATGAGCAGTTCTTC. Its translation is CASSEGRLVRPYNEQFF.

The chain has TRBV9 and TRBJ2-7; TRBD2 matches 8 bases. V was clipped by 4 bases and J by 2 bases; unmatched bases: 11. Germline lookup yields CDR1 SGDLS and CDR2 YYNGEE. CDR3 length: 16 amino acids. CDR3: CASSPHGGGVTYEQYF. CDR3 in DNA: TGTGCCAGCAGCCCCCACGGGGGGGGCGTCACCTACGAGCAGTACTTC.

The chain couples TRBV7-8 to TRBJ1-5; 10 nucleotides align to TRBD1. The CDR3 runs 15 residues. The V gene end was trimmed by 4 bases and the J gene end by 2 bases; junction bases not matched to a gene: 2. Germline CDR1 reads SGHVS; CDR2 reads FQNEAQ. CDR3 amino acids: CASSSGTGGNQPQHF. The CDR3 nucleotides are TGTGCCAGCAGCTCCGGGACAGGGGGCAATCAGCCCCAGCATTTT.

The CDR3 DNA is TGTGCCAGCAGCGCTGGGACTAGCGTACAAGAGACCCAGTACTTC. It yields the protein CASSAGTSVQETQYF. The chain recombines TRBV9 with TRBJ2-5, with 10 bases lining up with TRBD2. Germline CDR1 SGDLS, CDR2 YYNGEE. The ends lost 3 bases at V and 2 bases at J; junction bases unmatched: 4. The CDR3 covers 15 residues.

The chain recombines TRBV28 with TRBJ1-2; D uncertain. Looked up from germline, CDR1 is MDHEN and CDR2 is SYDVKM. This CDR3 has 15 amino acids. Trimming shortened V by 5 bases and J by 4 bases, and 17 bases separated the two germline ends. The chain's CDR3 is CASSPVLELSYGYTF. CDR3 coding DNA: TGTGCCAGCAGTCCTGTTCTGGAGTTGAGCTATGGCTACACCTTC.

The chain joins TRBV12-3 or TRBV12-4 to TRBJ2-7, with D possibly being TRBD2 (6 bases). Trimming cost V 3 bases and J 4 bases, with 10 bases left between them. The CDR3 sequence is 13 residues long. CDR3 amino acids: CASSFNSGYEQYF. The DNA for the CDR3 is TGTGCCAGCAGTTTTAATAGCGGATACGAGCAGTACTTC.

This chain uses TRBV6-5 with TRBJ2-2; 7 positions match TRBD1. Germline V lookup: CDR1 MNHEY, CDR2 SVGAGI. There are 13 residues in the CDR3. V lost 6 bases to trimming and J lost 4 bases; unmatched junction nucleotides: 2. CDR3 bases: TGTGCCAGCAGACAGGGGACCACCGGGGAGCTGTTTTTT. Its translation: CASRQGTTGELFF.

The chain recombines TRBV28 with TRBJ1-2, with D unresolved. V lost 6 bases to trimming and J lost 8 bases, with 13 bases between them. This CDR3 is 12 amino acids long. CDR1 and CDR2 (germline): MDHEN, SYDVKM. The CDR3 coding sequence is TGTGCCAGCAGAACAGACCCGGGAGGCTACACCTTC. Translation: CASRTDPGGYTF.

This chain links TRBV27 with TRBJ1-4; D may be TRBD1 (5 bases). The length of the CDR3 is 16 residues. V was trimmed by 2 bases and J by 4 bases, leaving 14 bases between them. Germline lookup yields CDR1 MNHEY and CDR2 SMNVEV (reference sequence). The CDR3 DNA reads TGTGCCAGCAGTTTACGATTTGGGGGGTATAATGAAAAACTGTTTTTT. Its translation is CASSLRFGGYNEKLFF.

The genes are TRBV27 and TRBJ2-7; a possible D gene is TRBD2 (7 bases). Germline V gene lookup returns CDR1 MNHEY and CDR2 SMNVEV (reference sequence). The CDR3 sequence is 15 residues long. Trimming removed 6 bases at V and 1 base at J, with 16 bases between. The CDR3 nucleotides are TGTGCCAGCAGCACTAGGGGGGGTCTTTCCTACGAGCAGTACTTC. It specifies CASSTRGGLSYEQYF.

The V call is TRBV5-1, the J call TRBJ1-3; D is ambiguous. Per the germline V gene, CDR1 is SGHRS and CDR2 is YFSETQ. CDR3 length: 11 amino acids. Trimming took 6 bases from V and 4 from J, leaving 5 bases between them. The CDR3 loop reads CASILGNTIYF. DNA of the CDR3: TGCGCCAGCATCCTCGGAAACACCATATATTTT. The whole variable domain, remainder taken from reference TRBV5-1 and TRBJ1-3, is KAGVTQTPRYLIKTRGQQVTLSCSPISGHRSVSWYQQTPGQGLQFLFEYFSETQRNKGNFPGRFSGRQFSNSRSEMNVSTLELGDSALYLCASILGNTIYFGEGSWLTVV.